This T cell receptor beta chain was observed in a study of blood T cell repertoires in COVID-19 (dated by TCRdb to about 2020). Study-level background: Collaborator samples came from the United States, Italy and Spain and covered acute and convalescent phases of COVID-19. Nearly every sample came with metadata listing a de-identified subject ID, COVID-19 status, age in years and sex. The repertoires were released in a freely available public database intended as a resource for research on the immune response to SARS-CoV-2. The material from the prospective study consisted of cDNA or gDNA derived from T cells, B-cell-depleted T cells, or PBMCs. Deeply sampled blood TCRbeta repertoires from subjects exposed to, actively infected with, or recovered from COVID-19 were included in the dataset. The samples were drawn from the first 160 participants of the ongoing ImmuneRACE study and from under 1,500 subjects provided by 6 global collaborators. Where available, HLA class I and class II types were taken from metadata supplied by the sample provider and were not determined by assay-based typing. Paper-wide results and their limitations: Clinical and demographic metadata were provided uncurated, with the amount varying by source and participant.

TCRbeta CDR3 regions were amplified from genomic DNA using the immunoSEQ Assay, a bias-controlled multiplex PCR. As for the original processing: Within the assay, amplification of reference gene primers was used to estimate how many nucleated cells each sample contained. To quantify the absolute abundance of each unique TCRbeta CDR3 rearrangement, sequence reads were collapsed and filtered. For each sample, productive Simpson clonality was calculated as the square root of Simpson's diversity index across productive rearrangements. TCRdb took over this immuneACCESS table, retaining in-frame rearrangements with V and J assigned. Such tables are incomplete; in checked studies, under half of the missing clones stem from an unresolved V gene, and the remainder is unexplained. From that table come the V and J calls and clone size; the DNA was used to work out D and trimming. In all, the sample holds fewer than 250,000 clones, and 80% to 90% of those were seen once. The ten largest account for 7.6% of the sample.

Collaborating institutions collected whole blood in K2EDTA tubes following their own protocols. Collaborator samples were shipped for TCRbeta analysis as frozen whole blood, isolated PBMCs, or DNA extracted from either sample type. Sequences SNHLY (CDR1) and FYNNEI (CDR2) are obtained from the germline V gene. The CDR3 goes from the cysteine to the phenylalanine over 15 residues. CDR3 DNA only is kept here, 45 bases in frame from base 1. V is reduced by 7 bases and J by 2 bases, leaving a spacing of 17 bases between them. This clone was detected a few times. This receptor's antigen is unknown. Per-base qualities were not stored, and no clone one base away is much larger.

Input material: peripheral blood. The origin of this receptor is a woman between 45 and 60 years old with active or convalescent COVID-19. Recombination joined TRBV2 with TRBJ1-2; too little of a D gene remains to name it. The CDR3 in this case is CASKEREGGNYGYTF. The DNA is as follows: TGTGCCAGCAAAGAGAGGGAGGGAGGGAACTATGGCTACACCTTC.